This T cell receptor beta chain was documented in a study of T cell repertoires in cytomegalovirus infection. The V gene's germline CDR1 is SGHVS and CDR2 FNYEAQ. After removal of 6 bases from V and 4 bases from J, the junction contained 7 bases not matched to a gene. There are 15 residues in the CDR3. This clonotype was counted many times. Its specificity is unknown. In TCRdb, the reads were re-called with MiXCR into one record per CDR3 protein. The sample contains 210,000 or so distinct CDR3 sequences, 6.5% of which appear only once. Study results and caveats: Using cumulative public TCR beta family frequency, the authors identified those who carried CMV together with the relevant HLA.

The TCR sequence derives from a human donor in good health (CMV status not recorded). Some clones in this sample may be carry-over from other donors' samples. The sequencing input was PBMCs. This chain connects TRBV7-6 to TRBJ2-2; TRBD1 matches 8 bases. The CDR3 protein is CASRSGQGSTGELFF. The CDR3 DNA sequence: TGTGCCAGCAGGTCAGGACAGGGTTCCACCGGGGAGCTGTTTTTT.